This T cell receptor beta chain appears in the sequencing data of a study of post-analysis software for immune sequencing data. As for the study in general: Courses of disease covered relapsing-remitting, secondary progressive and progressive-relapsing multiple sclerosis.

This CDR3 has 11 amino acids. V shed 1 base and J shed 8 bases, with 5 bases lying between them. Note on this clonotype: The antigen is not known.

Unique-molecular-identifier-tagged TCR beta cDNA libraries were used. The source material, 1 to 10 million T cells, gave rise to about 460,000 cDNA molecules. TCRdb reprocessed the PCR reads with MiXCR, giving one entry per CDR3 protein. The sample includes more than 500,000 distinct CDR3 sequences, roughly 34% of them seen just once. Study-wide points: A handful of TRBV segments occurring more often in patients than controls included TRBV5-6, TRBV5-1 and TRBV20-1. Controls' normalized Chao1 diversity significantly exceeded that of multiple sclerosis patients. Samples made in the same batch grouped tightly together by F measure.

V and J are TRBV12-3 or TRBV12-4 and TRBJ1-2; D call uncertain. The TCR originated in a girl aged 2-17 years with multiple sclerosis. What was sequenced was blood. DNA for the CDR3: TGTGCCAGCAGTTTAGATTGGGGCTACACCTTC. It yields the protein CASSLDWGYTF.